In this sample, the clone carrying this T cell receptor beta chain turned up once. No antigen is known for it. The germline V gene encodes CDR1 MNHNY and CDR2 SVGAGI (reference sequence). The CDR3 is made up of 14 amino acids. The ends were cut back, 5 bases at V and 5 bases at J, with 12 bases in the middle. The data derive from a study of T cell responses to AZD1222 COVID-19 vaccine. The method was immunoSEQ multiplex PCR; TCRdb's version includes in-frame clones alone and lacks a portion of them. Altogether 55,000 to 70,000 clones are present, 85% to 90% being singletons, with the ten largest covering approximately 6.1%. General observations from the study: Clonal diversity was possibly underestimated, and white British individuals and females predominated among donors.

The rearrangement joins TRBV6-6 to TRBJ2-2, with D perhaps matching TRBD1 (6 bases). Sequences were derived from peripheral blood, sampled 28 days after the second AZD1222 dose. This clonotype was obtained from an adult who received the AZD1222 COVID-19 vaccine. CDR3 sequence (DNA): TGTGCCAGCAGTCCGACAGGTTCGACCGGGGAGCTGTTTTTT. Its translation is CASSPTGSTGELFF.